This T cell receptor beta chain was sequenced in a study of CD8 T cells in Susac syndrome (dated by TCRdb to between 2018 and 2021). About the full investigation: Among the Susac syndrome patients who were sequenced, clinically active disease was present in 5 or 6 and clinical remission was observed in fewer than ten. At the time of blood withdrawal, Susac syndrome patients were either therapy-naive, taking corticosteroids (with some also receiving IVIg), or on IVIg alone. Whether CD8+ T cell activation and differentiation in Susac syndrome was antigen driven was tested using repertoire sequencing.

RNA was extracted using the RNeasy kit, and roughly 0.45 to 1 microgram was reverse transcribed with random hexamers. The immunoSEQ multiplex PCR assay, which covers 54 Vbeta and 13 Jbeta segments, was used to amplify TCR beta CDR3 regions. To correct PCR amplification bias, a synthetic template baseline was used for both primer optimization and computational correction. In the original analysis: Only productive sequences were kept, with reads annotated to V, D and J genes according to IMGT and analyzed in immunoSEQ Analyzer. Clonality was computed as one minus Shannon entropy normalized by log2 of the number of productive unique sequences. For each patient and control, public and private clones were evaluated within the 100 most prevalent clones. Susac-specific clones were defined as absent from healthy and MS cohorts, over a thousand published viral clones and other ImmuneACCESS disease sequences. Starting from the raw public reads, TCRdb applied fastp trimming at Q25, assembled clones with MiXCR and retained in-frame beta chains. Under each unique CDR3 protein, matching rows form one entry showing the most common genes and DNA. The V and J calls shown here were made by TCRdb, not taken from the authors' results. The sample table lists 95,000 to 150,000 distinct CDR3 sequences, roughly 95% of them with a count of one. The ten largest clones capture less than 0.15% of the sample.

Peripheral blood CD8+ and CD4+ T cells from healthy donors, Susac syndrome patients and multiple sclerosis patients were profiled by high-throughput TCR beta sequencing. The Susac syndrome patients fulfilled recently defined diagnostic criteria for either definite or probable disease. Bulk CD8+ and CD4+ T cells were purified magnetically by negative isolation, whereas CD8+ TEMRA cells were enriched by FACS. Blood was collected in EDTA tubes and processed within 24 hours, with PBMCs isolated through density gradient centrifugation. PBMCs intended for TCR sequencing were cryopreserved in liquid nitrogen and were subsequently thawed in a 37 degrees C water bath. Purity of sorted or isolated CD4+, CD8+ and CD8+ TEMRA cells was at least 90%. Results and caveats for the whole study, not just this receptor: No clonal expansion was detected in the CD4+ T cell repertoire of Susac syndrome patients. The study acknowledged that relatively few individuals were included in the TCR sequencing and HLA analysis.

In regard to this clonotype: No cognate antigen has been identified for it. No qualities accompany the bases; no much larger clone lies one base away.

The TCR originated in a human donor with Susac syndrome. Sequenced: CD4+ T cells from PBMCs.

The sequence in DNA is TGTGCCACCAGCCCCCCTGGGGGGGTTGCTCTCCGGGACACCGGGGAGCTGTTTTTT. Its translation reads: CATSPPGGVALRDTGELFF. The chain uses TRBV15 and TRBJ2-2, with TRBD2 matching 7 junction bases. The CDR3 starts with the cysteine, ends with the phenylalanine, and has 19 residues. CDR3 DNA only is kept here, 57 bases in frame from base 1. The germline V gene (reference sequence) supplies CDR1 LNHNV and CDR2 YYDKDF. V and J are trimmed by 5 bases and 3 bases, and the gene matches miss 18 bases of the junction.